This T cell receptor (beta chain) was sequenced in a study of CD8+ T cells in alopecia areata. The study's findings and limits: Throughout tofacitinib, many expanded lesional clones continued to persist in scalp and blood. Lesional tissue from the scalp (especially in alopecia totalis/universalis) showed higher clonality than normal scalp.

With respect to this clone: Antigen unknown.

Noted treatment: oral pan-JAK inhibitor, 5-10 mg twice daily. Reverse transcription of extracted RNA yielded cDNA, which provided the sequencing template. Profiled with immunoSEQ multiplex PCR; TCRdb holds only in-frame clones, not every one. The sample yields tens of thousands of clones, more than 65% seen once. Germline V gives CDR1 MNHEY, CDR2 SMNVEV (reference sequence). The J segment lost 1 base and the V segment lost 1 base, leaving 1 base of the junction unmatched. The CDR3 loop spans 16 amino acids. The chain uses TRBV27 and TRBJ2-3; TRBD2 aligns across 11 bases. The material sequenced was CD8+ T cells sorted from blood, taken around week 46, from a patient treated with tofacitinib. This TCR was sampled from a human donor with alopecia areata. The CDR3 DNA follows: TGTGCCAGCAGTTTATTGACTAGCGGGGGCACAGATACGCAGTATTTT. Translating gives CASSLLTSGGTDTQYF.